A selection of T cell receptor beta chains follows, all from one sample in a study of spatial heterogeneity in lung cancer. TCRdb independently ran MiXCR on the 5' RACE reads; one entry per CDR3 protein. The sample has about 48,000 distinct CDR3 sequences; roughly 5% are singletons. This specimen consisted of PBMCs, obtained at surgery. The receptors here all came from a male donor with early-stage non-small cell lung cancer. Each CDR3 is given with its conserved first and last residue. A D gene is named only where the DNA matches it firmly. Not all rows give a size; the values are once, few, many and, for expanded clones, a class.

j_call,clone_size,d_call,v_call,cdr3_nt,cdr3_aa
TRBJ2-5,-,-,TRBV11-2,TGTGCCAGCAGCACGGGCCTCCGACAAGAGACCCAGTACTTC,CASSTGLRQETQYF
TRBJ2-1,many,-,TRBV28,TGTGCCAGCAGTTTACGGGGAGTCGGGGCCTCTACGTTCTTC,CASSLRGVGASTFF
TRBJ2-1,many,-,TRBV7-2,TGTGCCAGCAGCCCTATGATTACCTACAATGAGCAGTTCTTC,CASSPMITYNEQFF
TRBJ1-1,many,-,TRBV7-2,TGTGCCAGCAGCTTAACAGCGATGAACACTGAAGCTTTCTTT,CASSLTAMNTEAFF
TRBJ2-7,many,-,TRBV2,TGTGCCAGCCGCCGATCGGGACTCACCTACGAGCAGTACTTC,CASRRSGLTYEQYF
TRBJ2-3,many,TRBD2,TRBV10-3,TGTGCCATCAGTGAGAATGGCGGGAGAGGCGGCACAGATACGCAGTATTTT,CAISENGGRGGTDTQYF
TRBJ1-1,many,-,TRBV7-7,TGTGCTAGCAGCCCCTACACCGGAGCTTTCGAAGCTTTCTTT,CASSPYTGAFEAFF
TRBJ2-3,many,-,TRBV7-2,TGTGCCAGCAGCTTAGATCTCAGCCTTGCGCAGTATTTT,CASSLDLSLAQYF
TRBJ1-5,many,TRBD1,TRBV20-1,TGCAGTGCTAGCCCGGGACAGGGCTTCAATCAGCCCCAGCATTTT,CSASPGQGFNQPQHF
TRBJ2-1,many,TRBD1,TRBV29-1,TGCAGCGTTGAAGCCCCGGGACAGTACAATGAGCAGTTCTTC,CSVEAPGQYNEQFF
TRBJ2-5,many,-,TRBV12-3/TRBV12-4,TGTGCCAGCAGTTTGGAGGGGTCGACCCAGTACTTC,CASSLEGSTQYF
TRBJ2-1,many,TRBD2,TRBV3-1,TGTGCCAGCAGCACCTATGCGGGAGGAATGGACTACAATGAGCAGTTCTTC,CASSTYAGGMDYNEQFF
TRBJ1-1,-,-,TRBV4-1,TGCGCCAGCAGCCAATCCCCATCACAGGCGGGGGGGATGAACACTGAAGCTTTCTTT,CASSQSPSQAGGMNTEAFF
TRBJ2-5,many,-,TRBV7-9,TGTGCCAGCAGCGAGGACGGGGGTTACCAAGAGACCCAGTACTTC,CASSEDGGYQETQYF
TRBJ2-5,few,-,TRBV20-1,TGCAGTGCTAGAAGGGGTACTTGGTGGGAGACCCAGTACTTC,CSARRGTWWETQYF
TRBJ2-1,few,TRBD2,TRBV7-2,TGTGCCAGCAGCCCTTACGGGCTAGCGGGAGCTAGTGAGCAGTTCTTC,CASSPYGLAGASEQFF
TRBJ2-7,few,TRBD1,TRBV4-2,TGTGCCAGCAGCCAAGATCCGACAGGGGTGGCCTACGAGCAGTACTTC,CASSQDPTGVAYEQYF
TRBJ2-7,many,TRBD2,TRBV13,TGTGCCAGCAGCGCCACACCGGGACTAGCGTTGACTCTGGGCGAGCAGTACTTC,CASSATPGLALTLGEQYF
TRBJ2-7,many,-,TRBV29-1,TGCAGCGTGAGGGAGGTGTCCTACGAGCAGTACTTC,CSVREVSYEQYF
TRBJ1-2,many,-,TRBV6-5,TGTGCCAGCAGGAGGGGTCTCTCTAACTATGGCTACACCTTC,CASRRGLSNYGYTF
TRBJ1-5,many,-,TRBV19,TGTGCCAGTAGCATGGAGCTGTCCCTAAGCAATCAGCCCCAGCATTTT,CASSMELSLSNQPQHF
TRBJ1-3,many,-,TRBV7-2,TGTGCCAGCAGCTTCCGCAGGGTCTCTGGAAACACCATATATTTT,CASSFRRVSGNTIYF
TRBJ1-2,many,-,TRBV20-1,TGCAGTGCTAGTTTCAAGGGGCACTATGGCTACACCTTC,CSASFKGHYGYTF
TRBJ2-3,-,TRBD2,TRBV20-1,TGCAGTGCACCGACTAGCGGGAGTCTAGATACGCAGTATTTT,CSAPTSGSLDTQYF
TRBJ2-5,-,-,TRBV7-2,TGTGCCAGCAGCTCCCGGATAGGCACCCAGTACTTC,CASSSRIGTQYF
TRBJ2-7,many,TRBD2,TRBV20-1,TGCAGTGCTAGAACCCCCAGCGGGACGGAGCAGTACTTC,CSARTPSGTEQYF
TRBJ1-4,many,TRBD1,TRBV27,TGTGCCAGCAGTTTAGGGGACAGTAACGAAAAACTGTTTTTT,CASSLGDSNEKLFF
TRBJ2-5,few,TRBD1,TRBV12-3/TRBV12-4,TGTGCCAGCAGCTACAGGGGGCTAGGAGAGACCCAGTACTTC,CASSYRGLGETQYF
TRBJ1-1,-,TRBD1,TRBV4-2,TGTGCCAGCAGCGAGGGACAGGGTGGAACTGAAGCTTTCTTT,CASSEGQGGTEAFF
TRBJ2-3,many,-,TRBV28,TGTGCCAGCAGCCCTAGACCCCGGGATACGCAGTATTTT,CASSPRPRDTQYF
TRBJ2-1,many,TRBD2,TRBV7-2,TGTGCCAGCAGCTCCTTAGCGGGAGGGTGGAATGAGCAGTTCTTC,CASSSLAGGWNEQFF
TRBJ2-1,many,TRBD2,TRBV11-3,TGTGCCAGCAGCTTAGGTACTAGCGGGAGGCACAACAATGAGCAGTTCTTC,CASSLGTSGRHNNEQFF
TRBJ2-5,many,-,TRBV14,TGTGCCAGCAGCCAAGATCGGGGGACGACCCAGTACTTC,CASSQDRGTTQYF
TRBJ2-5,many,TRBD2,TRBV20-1,TGCAGTGCTCTGACTAGCAGCGCGGAGACCCAGTACTTC,CSALTSSAETQYF
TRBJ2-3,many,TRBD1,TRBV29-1,TGCAGCGCTCCGGGACAGTTAGCAGATACGCAGTATTTT,CSAPGQLADTQYF
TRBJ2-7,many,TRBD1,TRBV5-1,TGCGCCAGCAGCTCCTGGACAGGGAGCTACGAGCAGTACTTC,CASSSWTGSYEQYF
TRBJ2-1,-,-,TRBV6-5,TGTGCCAGCACCGCCCCGGGGTCCTACAATGAGCAGTTCTTC,CASTAPGSYNEQFF
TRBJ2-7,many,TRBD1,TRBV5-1,TGCGCCAGCAGCTTGTCGGGACAGAGCTCCTACGAGCAGTACTTC,CASSLSGQSSYEQYF
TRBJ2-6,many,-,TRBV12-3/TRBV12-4,TGTGCCAGCAGTGCACCCCCGGTATCTGGGGCCAACGTCCTGACTTTC,CASSAPPVSGANVLTF
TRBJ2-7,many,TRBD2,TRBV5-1,TGCGCCAGCAGCGGCGGGGGGGATCGGTACGAGCAGTACTTC,CASSGGGDRYEQYF
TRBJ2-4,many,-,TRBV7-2,TGTGCCAGCAGCTTACAGGGGGGCAAAAACATTCAGTACTTC,CASSLQGGKNIQYF
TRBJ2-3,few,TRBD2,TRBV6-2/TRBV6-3,TGTGCCAGCAGGGGGACGGGACTAGCAAGAGATACGCAGTATTTT,CASRGTGLARDTQYF
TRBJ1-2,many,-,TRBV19,TGTGCCAGTAACTTGAGGAGGTTCGATGGCTACACCTTC,CASNLRRFDGYTF